This T cell receptor (beta chain) was observed in a study of T cell changes during pregnancy in multiple sclerosis. Libraries were prepared by immunoSEQ multiplex PCR; TCRdb keeps only in-frame clonotypes and omits some of them. Here the sample spans 75,000 to 100,000 clones, about 91% being singletons. The CDR3 has 16 residues. The ends were cut back, 4 bases at V and 2 bases at J, with 14 bases in the middle. Germline V gene data show CDR1 as MDHEN and CDR2 as SYDVKM. The source is a female donor in good health, enrolled as a control in a pregnancy study. This specimen was peripheral blood, taken after pregnancy. The chain couples TRBV28 to TRBJ1-4, with D possibly being TRBD1 (6 bases). For the CDR3, the DNA is TGTGCCAGCAGTTACTATAAGACAGGCACTAATGAAAAACTGTTTTTT. Amino acids: CASSYYKTGTNEKLFF.